This TCR beta chain was identified during a study of T cell responses to AZD1222 COVID-19 vaccine. Study-wide points: White British ancestry dominated among donors, who included more females, and clonal diversity was possibly underestimated.

About this clone itself: Antigen: not known.

Sequencing was performed with immunoSEQ multiplex PCR; in TCRdb, only in-frame clones are kept and a portion is missing. The sample consists of 52,000 or so clones, more than 80% of them appearing once. V was clipped by 5 bases and J by 0 bases; unmatched bases: 13. Germline V gene sequence: CDR1 MNHEY, CDR2 SVGEGT. CDR3 length: 17 amino acids. Specimen: peripheral blood, collected on day 0 of MenACWY control vaccination. V and J are TRBV6-2 or TRBV6-3 and TRBJ2-7, with 7 bases that match TRBD2. The receptor was derived from an adult in good health. CDR3 residues: CASSTPISSGYSYEQYF. The CDR3 DNA reads TGTGCCAGCAGTACCCCCATTAGTAGCGGGTACTCCTACGAGCAGTACTTC.